This T cell receptor beta chain was retrieved from a study of graft-versus-host responses after intestinal transplantation. Findings and limits, study-wide: Early after transplant, HvG clones declined as circulating GvH clones peaked.

Assay used: immunoSEQ multiplex PCR; TCRdb lists only in-frame clones, some missing. The sample has 29,000 or so clones; 80% to 85% are singletons. This CDR3 spans 12 amino acids. Germline loops: CDR1 LNHDA, CDR2 SQIVND (reference sequence). The germline V and J ends were trimmed by 10 bases and 7 bases, with 16 bases remaining between them. Processing was applied to graft tissue in order to liberate intraepithelial and lamina propria lymphocytes. With respect to this clone: Its cognate antigen is unknown.

The sample here was ileum tissue, taken 98 days after intestinal transplantation. The V gene is TRBV19, the J gene TRBJ1-1; weak D call: TRBD1 (5 bases). The receptor comes from a human patient who received an intestinal transplant, so some T cells may come from the graft donor. In DNA form, the CDR3 reads TGTGCCACAAGTCCTGGGGGACTTGAAGCTTTCTTT. Protein: CATSPGGLEAFF.